This T cell receptor (beta chain) was sequenced during a study of OX40 agonist ivuxolimab in advanced cancers. The overall study: Patients received ivuxolimab, an agonistic anti-OX40 (CD134) antibody.

Blood sampling was done at baseline, cycle 4 day 1, and cycle 7 day 1. Study-wide results and limits: Dose levels from 0.1 to 3.0 mg/kg saw CD4+ and CD8+ blood T cells expand clonally by week 6. Some nonresponders likewise displayed low normalized T-cell clonal expansion.

Germline CDR1 and CDR2: LNHDA and SQIVND (reference sequence). The CDR3 contains 18 residues. V dropped 3 bases and J dropped 0; count of bases not matched to a gene: 6. Assay: immunoSEQ multiplex PCR; the TCRdb copy retains only in-frame clones and omits some. Seen here are tens of thousands of clones, about 88% observed once, and the top ten hold about a sixth. With respect to this clone: Its specificity is unknown.

The genes are TRBV19 and TRBJ2-2; 11 bases map to TRBD2. This TCR was sampled from an adult with an advanced solid tumor such as melanoma, head and neck, liver or kidney cancer. Sequences were derived from CD4+ or CD8+ T cells sorted from blood, sampled in a trial of the OX40 agonist ivuxolimab. CDR3 DNA sequence: TGTGCCAGTAGTATTTGGCTAGCGGGAGGCGCGAACACCGGGGAGCTGTTTTTT. Amino acid sequence: CASSIWLAGGANTGELFF.